This T cell receptor (beta chain) was sequenced for a study of blood T cell repertoires in COVID-19. About the research overall: The United States, Italy and Spain supplied acute and convalescent COVID-19 samples. T cells, B-cell-depleted T cells, or PBMCs provided the cDNA or gDNA that served as material.

The count of this clone is one. Per the authors' pipeline: Reference gene primer amplification gave nucleated cell count estimates. Sequencing was performed with immunoSEQ multiplex PCR; in TCRdb, only in-frame clones are kept and a portion is missing. V, J and clone size were drawn from that table, and D and trimming were deduced from the DNA. The data show approximately 250,000 clones, approximately 85% seen once. This CDR3 has 14 amino acids. With V trimmed by 6 bases and J by 0 bases, 4 bases remained unmatched. The germline gives CDR1 MNHEY, CDR2 SVGAGI. The gene calls are TRBV6-5 and TRBJ1-1; 7 nucleotides line up with TRBD1. The specimen sequenced was peripheral blood. The clonotype originates from a man in his forties with acute or convalescent COVID-19. CDR3 in DNA: TGTGCCAGCAGCTCGACAGGGTTGAACACTGAAGCTTTCTTT. The encoded protein is CASSSTGLNTEAFF.